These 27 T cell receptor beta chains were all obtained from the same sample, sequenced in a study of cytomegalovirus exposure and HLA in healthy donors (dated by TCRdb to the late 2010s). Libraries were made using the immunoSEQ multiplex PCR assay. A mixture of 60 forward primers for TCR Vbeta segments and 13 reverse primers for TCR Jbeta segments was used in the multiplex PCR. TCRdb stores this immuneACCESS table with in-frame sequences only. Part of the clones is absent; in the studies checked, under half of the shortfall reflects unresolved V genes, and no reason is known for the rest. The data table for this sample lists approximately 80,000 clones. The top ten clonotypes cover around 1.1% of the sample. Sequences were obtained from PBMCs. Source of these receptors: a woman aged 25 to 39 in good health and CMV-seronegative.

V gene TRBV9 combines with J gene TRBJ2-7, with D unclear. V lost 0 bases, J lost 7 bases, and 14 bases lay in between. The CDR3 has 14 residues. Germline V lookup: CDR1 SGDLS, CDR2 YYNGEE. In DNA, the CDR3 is TGTGCCAGCAGCGTAGACGCCTATTCCGGGGAGCAGTACTTC. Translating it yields CASSVDAYSGEQYF.

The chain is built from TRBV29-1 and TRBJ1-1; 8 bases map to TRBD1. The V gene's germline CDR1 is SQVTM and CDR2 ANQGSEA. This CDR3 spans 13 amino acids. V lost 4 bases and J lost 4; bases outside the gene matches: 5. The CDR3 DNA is TGCAGCGTTGCAGGGGGCGGTCGCACTGAAGCTTTCTTT. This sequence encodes CSVAGGGRTEAFF.

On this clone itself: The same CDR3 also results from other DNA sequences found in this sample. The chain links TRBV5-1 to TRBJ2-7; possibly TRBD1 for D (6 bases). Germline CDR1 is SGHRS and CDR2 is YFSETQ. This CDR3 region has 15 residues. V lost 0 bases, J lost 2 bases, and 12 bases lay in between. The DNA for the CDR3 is TGCGCCAGCAGCTTGGGCCCAGGGGACACCTACGAGCAGTACTTC. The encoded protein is CASSLGPGDTYEQYF.

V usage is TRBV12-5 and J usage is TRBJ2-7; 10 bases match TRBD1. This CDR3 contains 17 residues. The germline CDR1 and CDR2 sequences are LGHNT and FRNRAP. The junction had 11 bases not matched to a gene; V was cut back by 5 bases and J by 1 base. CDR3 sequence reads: CASGQVLGTGVSYEQYF. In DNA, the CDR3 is TGTGCTAGTGGTCAAGTTCTCGGGACAGGGGTTTCCTACGAGCAGTACTTC.

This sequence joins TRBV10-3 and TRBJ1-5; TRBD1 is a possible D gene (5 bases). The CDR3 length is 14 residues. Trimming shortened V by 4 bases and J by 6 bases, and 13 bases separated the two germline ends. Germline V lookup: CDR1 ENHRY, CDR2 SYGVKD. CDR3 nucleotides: TGTGCCATCAGTGCGGGTCAGGGAAGTCAGCCCCAGCATTTT. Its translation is CAISAGQGSQPQHF.

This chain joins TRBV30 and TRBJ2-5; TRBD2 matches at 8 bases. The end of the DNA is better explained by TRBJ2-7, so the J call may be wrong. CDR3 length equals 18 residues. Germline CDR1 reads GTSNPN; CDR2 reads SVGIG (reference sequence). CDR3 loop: CAWTTFTSGTNVAYEQYF. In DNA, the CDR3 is TGTGCCTGGACCACCTTCACTAGCGGAACAAACGTCGCGTACGAGCAGTACTTC.

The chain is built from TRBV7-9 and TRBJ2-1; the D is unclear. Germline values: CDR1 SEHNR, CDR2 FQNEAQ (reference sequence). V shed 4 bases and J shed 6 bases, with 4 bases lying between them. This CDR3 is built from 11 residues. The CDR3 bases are TGTGCCAGCAGCTACGGCAATGAGCAGTTCTTC. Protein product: CASSYGNEQFF.

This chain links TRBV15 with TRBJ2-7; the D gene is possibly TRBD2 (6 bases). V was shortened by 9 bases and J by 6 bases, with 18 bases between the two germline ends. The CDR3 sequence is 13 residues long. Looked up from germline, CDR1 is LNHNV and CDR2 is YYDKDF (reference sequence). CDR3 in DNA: TGTGCCACGACCGGGACTTACGGTCTCGAGCAGTACTTC. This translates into CATTGTYGLEQYF.

CDR3 DNA: TGTGCCAGCAGCTTGGAGGGGGGGGCCAGGGGGAACACTGAAGCTTTCTTT. Translation: CASSLEGGARGNTEAFF. The chain carries TRBV5-6 and TRBJ1-1, with a tentative D call TRBD1 (6 bases). Germline loops: CDR1 SGHDT, CDR2 YYEEEE. The CDR3 loop spans 17 amino acids. The ends were cut back, 0 bases at V and 1 base at J, with 16 bases in the middle.

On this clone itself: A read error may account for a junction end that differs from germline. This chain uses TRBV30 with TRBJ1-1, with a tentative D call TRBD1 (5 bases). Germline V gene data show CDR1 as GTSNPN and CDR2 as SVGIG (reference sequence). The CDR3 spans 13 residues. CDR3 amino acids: CAYTPDSKTEDFF. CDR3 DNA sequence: TGTGCCTACACTCCCGACAGTAAGACTGAAGATTTCTTT.

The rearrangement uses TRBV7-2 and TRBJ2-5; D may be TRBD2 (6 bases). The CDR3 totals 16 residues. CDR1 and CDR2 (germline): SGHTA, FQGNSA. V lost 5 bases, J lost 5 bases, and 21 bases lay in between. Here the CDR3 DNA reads TGTGCCAGCAGCCTCCAGGGAGGCCAGAACTTGGAGACCCAGTACTTC. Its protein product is CASSLQGGQNLETQYF.

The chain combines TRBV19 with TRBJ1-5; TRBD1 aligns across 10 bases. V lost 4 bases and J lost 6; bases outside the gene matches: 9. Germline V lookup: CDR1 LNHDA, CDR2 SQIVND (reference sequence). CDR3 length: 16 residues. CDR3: CASSRQGASNSQPQHF. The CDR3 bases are TGTGCCAGTAGTAGACAGGGGGCGAGTAATAGTCAGCCCCAGCATTTT.

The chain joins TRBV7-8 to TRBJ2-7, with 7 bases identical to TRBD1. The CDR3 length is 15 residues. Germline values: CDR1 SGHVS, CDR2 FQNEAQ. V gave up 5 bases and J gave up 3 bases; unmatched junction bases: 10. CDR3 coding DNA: TGTGCCAGCAGCATAACCGGGACAGAGGGCTACGAGCAGTACTTC. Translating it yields CASSITGTEGYEQYF.

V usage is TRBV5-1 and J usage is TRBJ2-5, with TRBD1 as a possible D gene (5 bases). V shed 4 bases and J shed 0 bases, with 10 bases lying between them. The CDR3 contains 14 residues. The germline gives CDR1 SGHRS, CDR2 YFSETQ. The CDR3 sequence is CASSLRQYQETQYF. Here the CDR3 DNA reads TGCGCCAGCAGCCTCCGACAGTACCAAGAGACCCAGTACTTC.

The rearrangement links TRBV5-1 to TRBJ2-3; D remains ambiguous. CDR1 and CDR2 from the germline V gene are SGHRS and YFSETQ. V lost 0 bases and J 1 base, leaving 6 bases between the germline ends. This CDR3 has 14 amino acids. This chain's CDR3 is CASSLVPGTDTQYF. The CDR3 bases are TGCGCCAGCAGCTTGGTTCCTGGCACAGATACGCAGTATTTT.

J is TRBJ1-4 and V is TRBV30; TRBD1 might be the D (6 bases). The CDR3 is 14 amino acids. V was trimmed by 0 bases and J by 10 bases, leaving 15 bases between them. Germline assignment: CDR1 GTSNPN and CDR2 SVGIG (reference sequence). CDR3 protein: CAWSVGQPQGKLFF. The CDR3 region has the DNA TGTGCCTGGAGTGTCGGACAGCCCCAGGGAAAACTGTTTTTT.

In nucleotides, the CDR3 is TGTGCCAGTAGTTCGTGGGGGCCCACAACCGAAGCTTTCTTT. Translating gives CASSSWGPTTEAFF. This chain uses TRBV19 with TRBJ1-1; D possibly corresponds to TRBD1 (6 bases). Germline V gene sequence: CDR1 LNHDA, CDR2 SQIVND (reference sequence). The CDR3 runs to 14 residues. Trimming cost V 5 bases and J 8 bases, with 18 bases left between them.

The CDR3 DNA sequence: TGTGCCAGCTCACAGGTTGAGGGCATGAACACTGAAGCTTTCTTT. Its protein is CASSQVEGMNTEAFF. The J gene is TRBJ1-1, the V gene TRBV18; D call uncertain. This CDR3 is 15 amino acids long. V lost 4 bases to trimming and J lost 0 bases, with 12 bases between them. Germline loops: CDR1 KGHSH, CDR2 LQKENI.

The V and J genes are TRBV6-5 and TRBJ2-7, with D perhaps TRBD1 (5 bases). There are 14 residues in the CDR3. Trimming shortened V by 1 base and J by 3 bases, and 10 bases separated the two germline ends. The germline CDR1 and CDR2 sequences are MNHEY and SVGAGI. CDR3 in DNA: TGTGCCAGCAGTTACTACTTTGACAGCTACGAGCAGTACTTC. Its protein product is CASSYYFDSYEQYF.

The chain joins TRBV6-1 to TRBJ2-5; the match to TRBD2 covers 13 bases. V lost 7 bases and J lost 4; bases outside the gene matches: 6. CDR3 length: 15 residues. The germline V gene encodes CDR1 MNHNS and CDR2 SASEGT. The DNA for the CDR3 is TGTGCCAGCACCACTAGCGGGAGGGCAGGAGAGACCCAGTACTTC. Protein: CASTTSGRAGETQYF.

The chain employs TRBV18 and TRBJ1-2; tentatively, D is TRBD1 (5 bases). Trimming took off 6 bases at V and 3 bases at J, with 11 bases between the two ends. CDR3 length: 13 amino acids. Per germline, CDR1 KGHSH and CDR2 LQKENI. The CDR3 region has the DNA TGTGCCAGCTCGCTAGACAGCTACTATGGCTACACCTTC. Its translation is CASSLDSYYGYTF.

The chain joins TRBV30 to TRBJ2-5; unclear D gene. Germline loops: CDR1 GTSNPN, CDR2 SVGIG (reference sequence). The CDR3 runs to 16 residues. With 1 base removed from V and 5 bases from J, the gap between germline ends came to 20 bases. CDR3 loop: CAWSEENYLRMETQYF. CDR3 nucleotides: TGTGCCTGGAGTGAGGAGAACTATTTACGAATGGAGACCCAGTACTTC.

The CDR3, as DNA: TGTGCCAGCAGTACCCGGGACTCACTGGGGACTGAAGCTTTCTTT. Protein: CASSTRDSLGTEAFF. J is TRBJ1-1 and V is TRBV6-5, with a tentative D call TRBD1 (5 bases). V gave up 5 bases and J gave up 5 bases, with 18 bases separating them. The CDR3 runs to 15 residues. Germline V gene data show CDR1 as MNHEY and CDR2 as SVGAGI.

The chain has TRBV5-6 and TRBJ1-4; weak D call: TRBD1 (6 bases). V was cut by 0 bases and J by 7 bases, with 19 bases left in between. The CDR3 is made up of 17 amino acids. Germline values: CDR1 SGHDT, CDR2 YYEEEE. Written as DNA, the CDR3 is TGTGCCAGCAGCTTGGGAGAGACGAGCATCAGGGGTGAAAAACTGTTTTTT. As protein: CASSLGETSIRGEKLFF. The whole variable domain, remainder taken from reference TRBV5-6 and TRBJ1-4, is DAGVTQSPTHLIKTRGQQVTLRCSPKSGHDTVSWYQQALGQGPQFIFQYYEEEERQRGNFPDRFSGHQFPNYSSELNVNALLLGDSALYLCASSLGETSIRGEKLFFGSGTQLSVL.

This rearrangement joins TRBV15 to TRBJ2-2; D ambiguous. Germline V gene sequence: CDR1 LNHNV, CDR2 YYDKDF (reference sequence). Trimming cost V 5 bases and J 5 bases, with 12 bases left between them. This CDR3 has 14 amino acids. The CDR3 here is CATSGPLGTGELFF. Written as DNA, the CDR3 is TGTGCCACCAGCGGGCCACTTGGGACCGGGGAGCTGTTTTTT.

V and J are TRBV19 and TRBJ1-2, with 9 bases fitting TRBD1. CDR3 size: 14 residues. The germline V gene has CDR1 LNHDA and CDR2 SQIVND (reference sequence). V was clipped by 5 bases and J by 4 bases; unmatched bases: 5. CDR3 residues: CASSATGGVYGYTF. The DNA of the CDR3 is TGTGCCAGTAGTGCGACAGGGGGAGTCTATGGCTACACCTTC.

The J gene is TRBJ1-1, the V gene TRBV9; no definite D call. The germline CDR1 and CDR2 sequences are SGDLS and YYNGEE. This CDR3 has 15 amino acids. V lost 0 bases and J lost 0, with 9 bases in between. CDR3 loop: CASSVEEYMNTEAFF. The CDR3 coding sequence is TGTGCCAGCAGCGTAGAAGAGTATATGAACACTGAAGCTTTCTTT. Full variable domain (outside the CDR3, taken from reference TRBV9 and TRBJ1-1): DSGVTQTPKHLITATGQRVTLRCSPRSGDLSVYWYQQSLDQGLQFLIQYYNGEERAKGNILERFSAQQFPDLHSELNLSSLELGDSALYFCASSVEEYMNTEAFFGQGTRLTVV.